These 24 T cell receptor beta chains were all obtained from the same sample, sequenced in a study of T cells in localized non-small cell lung cancer. The assay was immunoSEQ multiplex PCR, and TCRdb's table has in-frame clones only and misses some. Of under 70,000 clones detected, 75% to 90% appear once; the ten largest clones hold approximately 5%. This material consisted of peripheral blood, taken before any cancer treatment. The receptors come from a woman between 40 and 69 years old with stage I lung adenocarcinoma.

The V and J genes are TRBV19 and TRBJ1-5, with D perhaps matching TRBD1 (5 bases). The CDR3 spans 13 residues. Germline V CDR1 and CDR2: LNHDA, SQIVND (reference sequence). The V gene lost 7 bases and the J gene lost 5 bases, with 12 bases spanning the gap. CDR3 DNA sequence: TGTGCCAGTAATCTCGACAGTCATCAGCCCCAGCATTTT. Protein: CASNLDSHQPQHF.

The chain combines TRBV20-1 with TRBJ1-6, with no clear D. This CDR3 region has 11 residues. Per the germline V gene, CDR1 is DFQATT and CDR2 is SNEGSKA (reference sequence). Trimming removed 4 bases at V and 13 bases at J, with 11 bases between. CDR3 in amino acids: CSAKRSVPLHF. CDR3 sequence (DNA): TGCAGTGCTAAAAGGAGCGTGCCCCTCCACTTT.

The J gene is TRBJ2-5, the V gene TRBV7-2, with 7 bases lining up with TRBD2. Germline V gives CDR1 SGHTA, CDR2 FQGNSA. The CDR3 has 17 residues. The V segment lost 5 bases and the J segment 5 bases; nucleotides outside the gene matches: 17. The CDR3 region has the DNA TGTGCCAGCAGCCCCGGGGTACTAGCGCAGACGATGGAGACCCAGTACTTC. It yields the protein CASSPGVLAQTMETQYF.

The chain combines TRBV11-2 with TRBJ2-2; D is uncertain. V lost 2 bases and J lost 4, with 11 bases in between. Germline CDR1 is SGHAT and CDR2 is FQNNGV. The CDR3 has 15 residues. CDR3 sequence reads: CASSLKGQFTGELFF. The CDR3 DNA follows: TGTGCCAGCAGCTTAAAGGGCCAATTCACCGGGGAGCTGTTTTTT.

V and J are TRBV9 and TRBJ1-1; 8 nucleotides match TRBD1. The CDR3 covers 15 residues. V lost 4 bases and J lost 2; bases outside the gene matches: 7. From germline, CDR1 is SGDLS and CDR2 YYNGEE. The CDR3: CASSFTGTGNTEAFF. CDR3 in DNA: TGTGCCAGCAGCTTTACCGGGACAGGCAACACTGAAGCTTTCTTT.

The genes are TRBV6-5 and TRBJ2-1; 8 bases align to TRBD2. The V gene end was trimmed by 2 bases and the J gene end by 4 bases; junction bases not matched to a gene: 1. CDR1 is MNHEY, CDR2 SVGAGI, per germline. The CDR3 consists of 14 residues. The CDR3, as DNA: TGTGCCAGCAGTTACACGGGAGGGTACAATGAGCAGTTCTTC. Its translation is CASSYTGGYNEQFF.

The chain employs TRBV2 and TRBJ2-6, with a possible D match to TRBD1 (6 bases). The CDR3 is 15 residues long. In germline, CDR1 is SNHLY, CDR2 FYNNEI. The V gene lost 6 bases and the J gene lost 1 base, with 10 bases spanning the gap. Written as DNA, the CDR3 is TGTGCCAGCAGGGGACACGCGTCTGGGGCCAACGTCCTGACTTTC. Translated, it gives CASRGHASGANVLTF. Supplemented by reference TRBV2 and TRBJ2-6, the full variable domain reads EPEVTQTPSHQVTQMGQEVILRCVPISNHLYFYWYRQILGQKVEFLVSFYNNEISEKSEIFDDQFSVERPDGSNFTLKIRSTKLEDSAMYFCASRGHASGANVLTFGAGSRLTVL.

In DNA, the CDR3 is TGTGCCAGTAGTTCTAACAGCCTTCGTGGGGAGACCCAGTACTTC. Translated: CASSSNSLRGETQYF. The chain joins TRBV19 to TRBJ2-5, with unresolved D. Per the germline V gene, CDR1 is LNHDA and CDR2 is SQIVND (reference sequence). With 5 bases removed from V and 5 bases from J, the gap between germline ends came to 18 bases. The CDR3 has 15 residues.

V usage is TRBV7-6 and J usage is TRBJ1-3, with TRBD1 as a possible D gene (5 bases). The CDR3 runs 14 residues. The germline gives CDR1 SGHVS, CDR2 FNYEAQ. Trimming cost V 5 bases and J 0 bases, with 8 bases left between them. The CDR3 bases are TGTGCCAGCAGCCGGGGGGACTCTGGAAACACCATATATTTT. Residues: CASSRGDSGNTIYF.

This rearrangement joins TRBV7-9 to TRBJ1-2, with D maybe TRBD1 (5 bases). The germline V gene has CDR1 SEHNR and CDR2 FQNEAQ (reference sequence). V dropped 2 bases and J dropped 7 bases, with 8 bases sitting between them. The CDR3 runs to 12 residues. The CDR3 DNA follows: TGTGCCAGCAGCTTAATGGGGGGTGGCTACACCTTC. Translating gives CASSLMGGGYTF. Complete variable domain (other parts from reference TRBV7-9 and TRBJ1-2): DTGVSQNPRHKITKRGQNVTFRCDPISEHNRLYWYRQTLGQGPEFLTYFQNEAQLEKSRLLSDRFSAERPKGSFSTLEIQRTEQGDSAMYLCASSLMGGGYTFGSGTRLTVV.

This clone has more than one count but fewer than ten. The chain carries TRBV19 and TRBJ1-4; no definite D call. Germline lookup yields CDR1 LNHDA and CDR2 SQIVND (reference sequence). This CDR3 is built from 13 residues. Trimming took 5 bases from V and 5 from J, leaving 9 bases between them. The CDR3 reads CASSRQTNEKLFF. The CDR3 DNA reads as TGTGCCAGTAGTCGTCAGACAAATGAAAAACTGTTTTTT.

This clone was recorded once. V gene TRBV7-9 combines with J gene TRBJ2-2; D remains unclear. Per the germline V gene, CDR1 is SEHNR and CDR2 is FQNEAQ (reference sequence). The CDR3 runs 15 residues. Between the trimmed V and J ends, which lost 4 bases and 6 bases, there was a span of 15 bases. In nucleotides, the CDR3 is TGTGCCAGCAGCTCCCCCCTTTCGATAGCCGGGGAGCTGTTTTTT. Translation: CASSSPLSIAGELFF.

The table lists this clone with a few counts. The chain joins TRBV30 to TRBJ1-3; D is uncertain. This CDR3 is 13 amino acids long. Trimming took 8 bases from V and 0 from J, leaving 11 bases between them. The V gene's germline CDR1 is GTSNPN and CDR2 SVGIG (reference sequence). CDR3 region: CAHTSYSGNTIYF. The CDR3 nucleotides read TGTGCCCACACTTCGTACTCTGGAAACACCATATATTTT. The entire variable domain, with the rest obtained from reference TRBV30 and TRBJ1-3, is as follows: SQTIHQWPATLVQPVGSPLSLECTVEGTSNPNLYWYRQAAGRGLQLLFYSVGIGQISSEVPQNLSASRPQDRQFILSSKKLLLSDSGFYLCAHTSYSGNTIYFGEGSWLTVV.

The J gene is TRBJ2-3, the V gene TRBV9, with D maybe TRBD1 (7 bases). Germline loops: CDR1 SGDLS, CDR2 YYNGEE. Trimming took off 3 bases at V and 0 bases at J, with 14 bases between the two ends. CDR3 length equals 16 residues. The DNA of the CDR3 is TGTGCCAGCAGCGCCTATCAGGGGGGAAGCACAGATACGCAGTATTTT. Translated: CASSAYQGGSTDTQYF.

This clone was seen only once. The V and J genes are TRBV19 and TRBJ1-3; 8 nucleotides line up with TRBD1. CDR1 and CDR2 (germline): LNHDA, SQIVND (reference sequence). This CDR3 is 17 amino acids long. V was clipped by 5 bases and J by 1 base; unmatched bases: 10. The DNA of the CDR3 is TGTGCCAGTAGTCTCTCCGGGACAGGACGATCTGGAAACACCATATATTTT. Protein product: CASSLSGTGRSGNTIYF.

The chain carries TRBV27 and TRBJ2-7; D remains ambiguous. V was shortened by 3 bases and J by 0 bases, with 9 bases between the two germline ends. Germline V lookup: CDR1 MNHEY, CDR2 SMNVEV (reference sequence). The CDR3 runs 14 residues. The CDR3 here is CASSFREHSYEQYF. The CDR3 region has the DNA TGTGCCAGCAGTTTTAGAGAGCACTCCTACGAGCAGTACTTC.

The V gene is TRBV19, the J gene TRBJ2-5; 9 nucleotides agree with TRBD1. V gave up 3 bases and J gave up 4 bases; unmatched junction bases: 9. This CDR3 is 16 amino acids long. The germline gives CDR1 LNHDA, CDR2 SQIVND (reference sequence). The CDR3 spells CASSIIGGQGLETQYF. In DNA, the CDR3 is TGTGCCAGTAGTATTATCGGGGGACAGGGTTTAGAGACCCAGTACTTC.

The chain couples TRBV19 to TRBJ1-1; D gene uncertain. V was clipped by 7 bases and J by 3 bases, with 18 bases between them. The germline V gene encodes CDR1 LNHDA and CDR2 SQIVND (reference sequence). The length of the CDR3 is 15 residues. Here the CDR3 reads CASNPFGWSDTEAFF. The DNA of the CDR3 is TGTGCCAGTAACCCCTTTGGTTGGTCGGACACTGAAGCTTTCTTT.

The chain has TRBV7-2 and TRBJ1-5; D is uncertain. Germline assignment: CDR1 SGHTA and CDR2 FQGNSA. Trimming pared 5 bases from V and 6 bases from J, leaving 11 bases between. This CDR3 is built from 13 residues. CDR3: CASSPGHIQPQHF. The CDR3, as DNA: TGTGCCAGCAGCCCGGGCCACATTCAGCCCCAGCATTTT.

The rearrangement joins TRBV11-2 to TRBJ2-2; a possible D gene is TRBD1 (6 bases). The germline V and J ends were trimmed by 5 bases and 4 bases, with 14 bases remaining between them. Germline loops: CDR1 SGHAT, CDR2 FQNNGV. The CDR3 spans 15 residues. The CDR3 region has the DNA TGTGCCAGCAGCCCAGGGGACGCCTTCACCGGGGAGCTGTTTTTT. This codes for CASSPGDAFTGELFF. Drawing the rest from reference TRBV11-2 and TRBJ2-2, the complete variable domain is EAGVAQSPRYKIIEKRQSVAFWCNPISGHATLYWYQQILGQGPKLLIQFQNNGVVDDSQLPKDRFSAERLKGVDSTLKIQPAKLEDSAVYLCASSPGDAFTGELFFGEGSRLTVL.

This chain joins TRBV6-5 and TRBJ2-2; D ambiguous. This CDR3 has 15 amino acids. The V gene lost 2 bases and the J gene lost 4 bases, with 11 bases spanning the gap. CDR1 is MNHEY and CDR2 is SVGAGI in the germline V gene. This chain's CDR3 is CASSYRFSGTGELFF. CDR3 coding DNA: TGTGCCAGCAGTTACAGGTTCTCGGGCACCGGGGAGCTGTTTTTT.

V gene TRBV5-1 combines with J gene TRBJ2-5, with D maybe TRBD2 (6 bases). In germline, CDR1 is SGHRS, CDR2 YFSETQ. CDR3 length: 17 amino acids. Trimming shortened V by 6 bases and J by 2 bases, and 23 bases separated the two germline ends. The CDR3 sequence is CASNVRPQRVGQETQYF. The CDR3 DNA is TGCGCCAGCAACGTTCGTCCCCAGCGGGTCGGGCAAGAGACCCAGTACTTC.

For the CDR3, the DNA is TGCGCCAGCAGCTTGAATCCCACGGATAATTCACCCCTCCACTTT. Protein: CASSLNPTDNSPLHF. The J gene is TRBJ1-6, the V gene TRBV5-1, with unresolved D. The V gene lost 1 base and the J gene lost 5 bases, with 10 bases spanning the gap. The CDR3 covers 15 residues. Germline CDR1 and CDR2: SGHRS and YFSETQ.

This chain connects TRBV4-3 to TRBJ1-3; D not resolved. V lost 0 bases and J lost 2, with 8 bases in between. From germline, CDR1 is LGHNA and CDR2 YSLEER. The CDR3 has 15 amino acids. CDR3 DNA: TGCGCCAGCAGCCAAGATTGGTTCGCTGGAAACACCATATATTTT. Its protein is CASSQDWFAGNTIYF.